This T cell receptor beta chain came from a study of response to subunit inactivated influenza vaccine. The CDR3 runs 12 residues. Trimming shortened V by 5 bases and J by 6 bases, and 8 bases separated the two germline ends. TCRdb reprocessed the RT-PCR reads via MiXCR and lists one record per CDR3 protein. Among roughly 710,000 distinct CDR3 sequences listed, around 15% were seen once. Points from the study as a whole: Authors suggested that a seasonal influenza vaccination recruits few new T cells each time.

Concerning this clonotype itself: What it binds is unknown.

The sample in question was PBMCs from blood, obtained 14 days before vaccination. The chain combines TRBV12-3 or TRBV12-4 with TRBJ2-4; a possible D gene is TRBD1 (6 bases). This TCR was recovered from a man in his fifties who received an inactivated influenza vaccine. The CDR3 DNA reads as TGTGCCAGCAGTGGCAGGGGAAACATTCAGTACTTC. Residues: CASSGRGNIQYF.